The 2 T cell receptor beta chains below were found in one sample sequenced in a study of cytomegalovirus exposure and HLA in healthy donors. It was with 60 Vbeta and 13 Jbeta primers that the PCR ran. Assay used: immunoSEQ multiplex PCR; TCRdb lists only in-frame clones, some missing. The table has approximately 160,000 clones, around four fifths seen once. Sequencing input: PBMCs. The receptors shown here come from a woman in her 50s in good health and CMV-seropositive.

The chain has TRBV5-1 and TRBJ2-3; 7 nucleotides line up with TRBD2. Trimming cost V 0 bases and J 6 bases; bases outside gene matches: 4. This CDR3 has 14 residues. Per germline, CDR1 SGHRS and CDR2 YFSETQ. The CDR3 nucleotides are TGCGCCAGCAGCTTGGGACAGCGGGGCGATACGCAGTATTTT. Encoded protein: CASSLGQRGDTQYF.

The chain recombines TRBV7-3 with TRBJ2-3; 9 bases line up with TRBD1. Germline V gene data show CDR1 as SGHTA and CDR2 as FQGTGA. There are 15 residues in the CDR3. J gave up 8 bases and V 2 bases, and 8 bases lay outside the gene matches. CDR3 in amino acids: CASSLGGTGPATQYF. CDR3 nucleotide sequence: TGTGCCAGCAGCTTAGGTGGGACAGGGCCCGCTACGCAGTATTTT.